Detailed here is one TCR beta chain. The antigen remains undetermined. The record originates from a study of T cell responses to AZD1222 COVID-19 vaccine. Libraries were prepared by immunoSEQ multiplex PCR; TCRdb keeps only in-frame clonotypes and omits some of them. There are over 30,000 clones in the sample; just over 85% occur only once, and under 30% lies in the top ten. The CDR3 has 17 residues. In germline, CDR1 is MGHRA, CDR2 YSYEKL. V lost 1 base, J lost 2 bases, and 7 bases stayed unmatched. Overall study results and limits: Just a handful of AZD1222 recipients were seropositive at baseline. Among vaccine-associated CD4 TCRs, coverage spanned spike, with dominance at 160-218 and 743-854. Breadth and depth of Spike-specific TCRs rose after two AZD1222 doses.

The clonotype comes from an adult who received the MenACWY meningococcal vaccine as a control. The sample was peripheral blood, taken 28 days after the second dose of the MenACWY control vaccine. V usage is TRBV4-1 and J usage is TRBJ2-5; the match to TRBD2 covers 10 bases. CDR3: CASSQVPVTSGQETQYF. CDR3 in DNA: TGCGCCAGCAGCCAAGTCCCCGTGACTAGCGGGCAAGAGACCCAGTACTTC.